These T cell receptor beta chains were read from a single sample in a study of technical replicates of blood from a handful of donors. Clones were sequenced by immunoSEQ multiplex PCR, and TCRdb holds only the in-frame ones, with some missing. Of 70,000 to 85,000 clones in the sample, approximately 97% are singletons; the top ten hold 0.18%. Input material: T cells isolated from PBMCs. The source of these receptors is a human donor in good health. CDR3s include the opening cysteine and the closing phenylalanine or tryptophan. The D gene is left open where the match is weak. Rows may omit the clone size; those that give it use once, few, many or a size class.

>.|TRBD1|TRBJ2-7|TRBV7-9
CASSFGTGGSEQYF
TGTGCCAGCAGCTTCGGGACAGGGGGCTCCGAGCAGTACTTC
>.|.|TRBJ1-5|TRBV4-1
CASSQIGVISNQPQHF
TGCGCCAGCAGCCAGATAGGGGTTATCAGCAATCAGCCCCAGCATTTT
>.|.|TRBJ1-1|TRBV6-5
CASSYVAGGNTEAFF
TGTGCCAGCAGTTACGTGGCAGGAGGGAACACTGAAGCTTTCTTT
>.|TRBD1|TRBJ2-2|TRBV27
CASSFRDRGGYGELFF
TGTGCCAGCAGTTTCCGGGACAGGGGGGGATACGGGGAGCTGTTTTTT
>.|TRBD2|TRBJ2-7|TRBV10-3
CAISVSGQRGEQYF
TGTGCCATCAGTGTTAGCGGGCAGCGGGGTGAGCAGTACTTC
>.|.|TRBJ2-2|TRBV28
CASSLLLPGSLMGELFF
TGTGCCAGCAGTTTACTTCTACCCGGGTCCCTAATGGGGGAGCTGTTTTTT
>.|.|TRBJ1-2|TRBV11-2
CASSLDRGGYTF
TGTGCCAGCAGCTTAGACAGGGGCGGCTACACCTTC
>.|TRBD2|TRBJ2-5|TRBV11-2
CASSLSSGEWETQYF
TGTGCCAGCAGCTTATCCAGCGGGGAGTGGGAGACCCAGTACTTC
>.|.|TRBJ1-5|TRBV27
CASSLTGLNQPQHF
TGTGCCAGCAGCCTGACTGGACTCAATCAGCCCCAGCATTTT
>.|.|TRBJ2-2|TRBV6-5
CASSLPYRPGELFF
TGTGCCAGCAGTTTACCCTACAGGCCCGGGGAGCTGTTTTTT
>.|TRBD1|TRBJ2-1|TRBV2
CASRPGEGTGFNEQFF
TGTGCCAGCAGACCCGGGGAAGGGACAGGGTTCAATGAGCAGTTCTTC
>.|.|TRBJ2-3|TRBV27
CASSFLTFDTQYF
TGTGCCAGCAGTTTCCTCACATTTGATACGCAGTATTTT
>.|TRBD2|TRBJ2-2|TRBV5-4
CASSLEIAGGKNTGELFF
TGTGCCAGCAGCTTGGAGATAGCGGGAGGGAAGAACACCGGGGAGCTGTTTTTT
>once|.|TRBJ2-1|TRBV5-1
CASSFSVDEQFF
TGCGCCAGCAGCTTCTCGGTGGATGAGCAGTTCTTC
>.|.|TRBJ2-5|TRBV5-1
CASSLQETQYF
TGCGCCAGCAGCCTGCAAGAGACCCAGTACTTC
>.|TRBD2|TRBJ2-5|TRBV2
CASSEASGRAETQYF
TGTGCCAGCAGTGAAGCTAGCGGGAGGGCGGAGACCCAGTACTTC
>.|.|TRBJ2-7|TRBV28
CASSFGQSYEQYF
TGTGCCAGCAGTTTTGGACAGTCCTACGAGCAGTACTTC
>.|TRBD1|TRBJ2-7|TRBV19
CASSGPGQGLSYEQYF
TGTGCCAGTAGCGGGCCGGGACAGGGATTATCCTACGAGCAGTACTTC
>.|.|TRBJ2-5|TRBV6-1
CASSVVEGEETQYF
TGTGCCAGCAGTGTAGTTGAGGGAGAAGAGACCCAGTACTTC
>.|TRBD2|TRBJ2-7|TRBV10-3
CAISESLAVSYEQYF
TGTGCCATCAGTGAGTCGCTAGCGGTGAGCTACGAGCAGTACTTC
>.|TRBD2|TRBJ2-4|TRBV4-2
CASSQDREVDKNIQYF
TGTGCCAGCAGCCAAGACCGGGAGGTGGACAAAAACATTCAGTACTTC
>once|.|TRBJ2-3|TRBV6-5
CASRRGQPSTDTQYF
TGTGCCAGCAGACGCGGACAGCCCAGCACAGATACGCAGTATTTT
>.|.|TRBJ2-7|TRBV6-6
CASSHLGETYEQYF
TGTGCCAGCAGCCATTTGGGCGAGACCTACGAGCAGTACTTC
>.|.|TRBJ1-6|TRBV7-9
CASSSGLEALHF
TGTGCCAGCAGCTCTGGTTTAGAGGCCCTCCACTTT
>.|TRBD1|TRBJ1-5|TRBV19
CASSRQGNNQPQHF
TGTGCCAGTAGTAGACAGGGTAACAATCAGCCCCAGCATTTT
>.|TRBD1|TRBJ2-7|TRBV4-1
CASSWDSSSYEQYF
TGCGCCAGCAGCTGGGACAGCAGCTCCTACGAGCAGTACTTC
>.|.|TRBJ2-2|TRBV6-4
CASSDSSAGNTGELFF
TGTGCCAGCAGTGACTCTTCGGCAGGCAACACCGGGGAGCTGTTTTTT
>.|.|TRBJ2-7|TRBV30
CAWGEVYEQYF
TGTGCCTGGGGCGAGGTCTACGAGCAGTACTTC
>.|.|TRBJ1-1|TRBV19
CASSGGRGLNTEAFF
TGTGCCAGTAGTGGTGGCAGGGGCTTGAACACTGAAGCTTTCTTT
>.|.|TRBJ2-7|TRBV20-1
CSARGHYEQYF
TGCAGTGCCCGGGGTCACTACGAGCAGTACTTC
>.|.|TRBJ2-1|TRBV5-1
CASSGSLGGPYNEQFF
TGCGCCAGCAGCGGCTCCCTGGGGGGGCCCTACAATGAGCAGTTCTTC
>.|.|TRBJ1-4|TRBV7-8
CATAGAATNEKLFF
TGTGCCACCGCAGGGGCGGCAACTAATGAAAAACTGTTTTTT
>.|.|TRBJ2-1|TRBV2
CASSPGPYNEQFF
TGTGCCAGCAGTCCAGGGCCATACAATGAGCAGTTCTTC
>.|.|TRBJ1-2|TRBV5-4
CASSFPDSSPGGYTF
TGTGCCAGCAGCTTCCCCGACAGCTCCCCGGGTGGCTACACCTTC
>.|TRBD1|TRBJ1-1|TRBV27
CASSQMGTGANTEAFF
TGTGCCAGCAGTCAAATGGGGACAGGGGCGAACACTGAAGCTTTCTTT